This T cell receptor beta chain stems from a study of blood T cell repertoires in COVID-19. Study context: Acute and convalescent COVID-19 samples came from the United States, Italy and Spain. T cells, B-cell-depleted T cells, or PBMCs supplied cDNA or gDNA.

Per the authors' pipeline: Estimation of nucleated cell counts relied on the amplification of reference gene primers. The assay was immunoSEQ multiplex PCR, and TCRdb's table has in-frame clones only and misses some. The V and J calls and clone size are taken from that table; D and trimming were inferred from the DNA. This sample has 50,000 to 65,000 clones, with 85% to 90% found just once. This clone was recorded once. This clonotype originated in a man aged 35 to 55 with active COVID-19. What was sequenced was peripheral blood.

The CDR3: CASKGQTYGYTF. DNA of the CDR3: TGTGCCTCGAAAGGACAGACCTATGGCTACACCTTC. The chain has TRBV30 and TRBJ1-2, with D tentatively TRBD1 (6 bases). Deletions cut 7 bases from V and 4 bases from J, with 13 bases between. Germline values: CDR1 GTSNPN, CDR2 SVGIG (reference sequence). The CDR3 length is 12 residues.